This T cell receptor (beta chain) was identified in a study of shared clonotypes between healthy human individuals (dated by TCRdb to 2018 to 2021). Looking at the study overall: The cohort comprised a couple of women and a few men aged 18 to 49 years. For each donor, CD4 naive and CD4 memory were each given three plates, CD8 naive was given two plates, and CD8 memory was given one plate. The study deeply sequenced blood TCR repertoires of five healthy adults to estimate repertoire size and the extent of clonotype sharing between individuals. Libraries were prepared and TCR repertoires were sequenced by different laboratories using diverse techniques, in order to increase sequencing depth and limit assay-specific biases. Each donor's leukapheresis produced roughly between about 0.9 and 9.5 billion PBMCs.

About this clone: Its antigen is unknown. Base qualities were left out, and no much larger clone turns up one base away.

Donors were healthy HIV-negative adults with no recently reported acute infections or vaccinations. Every donor was a Caucasian adult living in Nashville, Tennessee, USA. CD4+ T cells were enriched through magnetic negative selection, after which naive cells were positively selected on CD45RA and the remaining negative fraction served as the memory subset. Blood was obtained by leukapheresis, after which PBMCs were separated by Ficoll-Histopaque density gradient centrifugation and cryopreserved in liquid nitrogen vapor phase. Purity and quantity of every magnetically sorted T cell population were checked by analytical flow cytometry. Genomic DNA was isolated from every sorted fraction and measured by UV absorbance on a Nanodrop 2000c. Its CDR3 holds 16 amino acids, cysteine through phenylalanine. The entry retains the CDR3 DNA only, 48 bases that are in frame from base 1. V loses 6 bases of germline sequence and J loses 3 bases, and the interval between the two ends is 20 bases. In the germline V gene (reference sequence), CDR1 corresponds to LNHDA and CDR2 to SQIVND.

Here is what the overall study found, with its caveats: Naive subsets generally had larger estimated clonotype richness than memory subsets. Clonotypes shared by all four sorted-subset donors showed higher generation probabilities than non-shared clonotypes. Across several donors, roughly 5% of naive CD4, 3.5% of naive CD8, around 2.1% of memory CD4, and approximately 0.4% of memory CD8 clonotypes were shared. Pairwise subsampling led to the expectation that sequencing depth would affect the degree of clonotype sharing among donors. Sampling was restricted to blood, and TCR repertoires in tissues likely differ from the TCR repertoires found in blood. The small number of donors limited the genetic and exposure-history diversity represented. Even with the large sequencing depth, rarefaction of the sorted-subset datasets indicated that sequencing was incomplete.

Using the deep immunoSEQ assay, TCR CDR3 regions were amplified from genomic DNA by multiplex PCR. For each cell subset, the extracted genomic DNA was distributed evenly across all wells of several immunoSEQ 96-well plates, and each plate served as one replicate. For sorted subsets, around 0.2 ug genomic DNA, equal to some 30,000 T cell genomes, was loaded into each replicate PCR. The purified libraries were quantified using a Qubit 3.0 fluorometer, sized with a Bioanalyzer 2100, and then quantified again using the KAPA Library Quantification kit. A separate single-read 150-cycle Illumina NextSeq 550 flow cell was used to sequence each immunoSEQ 96-well plate. The original methods were these. Because only junctional sequences without quality scores were contained in the immunoSEQ output, filtering matching that applied to full-length reads could not be performed. To assign V/J genes and CDR3, sequences were annotated using PyIR, a Python wrapper for IgBLAST v1.9, with IMGT germline references. Reads were filtered out if the reads had weak V/J assignments (E-value above 1e-6), no CDR3, stop codons, out-of-frame junctions, or ambiguous translated residues. A V3J clonotype was defined by an identical inferred V gene, J gene, and CDR3 amino acid sequence. The percentage overlap between two repertoires was calculated by dividing the number of shared unique clonotypes by the size of the smaller repertoire. Repertoire richness was assessed with RTK rarefaction, the Chao1 estimator, and Recon v2.1 estimates of unobserved clonotypes. For all TCRbeta clonotypes obtained by the gDNA method from several donors, generation probabilities were computed with OLGA. This immuneACCESS table, as held by TCRdb, lists in-frame sequences with V and J called but not all clones. Of the missing ones, under half trace to an unresolved V gene in checked studies; the others have no known cause. V and J calls and clone size are as listed in that table; D and trimming were resolved from the DNA. Across this sample there are about 2.4 million clones, with 80% to 95% seen only once. Of the sample, roughly 0.39% falls within the top ten clones.

The sequence was obtained from a man between 18 and 35 years old in good health. Some clones in this sample may be carry-over from other donors' samples. Sequenced material: naive CD4+ T cells from PBMCs. Sample cell subset or site, as interpreted from the label and publication: CD45RA+ positively selected. The rearranged segments are TRBV19 and TRBJ1-2, with TRBD1 tentatively as D gene (5 bases match). CDR3 region: CASRGETATADYGYTF. The DNA is as follows: TGTGCCAGTAGGGGGGAGACAGCGACGGCGGACTATGGCTACACCTTC.